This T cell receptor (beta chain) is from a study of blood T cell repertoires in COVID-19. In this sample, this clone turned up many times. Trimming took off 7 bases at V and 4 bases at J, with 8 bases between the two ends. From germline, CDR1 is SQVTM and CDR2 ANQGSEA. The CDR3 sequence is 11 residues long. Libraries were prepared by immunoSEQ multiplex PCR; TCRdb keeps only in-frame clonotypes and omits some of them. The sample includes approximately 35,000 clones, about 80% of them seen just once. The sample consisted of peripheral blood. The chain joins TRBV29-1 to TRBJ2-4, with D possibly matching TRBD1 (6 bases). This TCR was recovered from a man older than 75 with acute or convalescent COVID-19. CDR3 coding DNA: TGCAGCGCTCAGGGGAAAAACATTCAGTACTTC. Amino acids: CSAQGKNIQYF.